This T cell receptor (beta chain) was documented in a study of blood T cell repertoires in COVID-19 (dated by TCRdb to 2019 to 2021). About the study as a whole: The collaborator samples originated in the United States, Italy and Spain and spanned the acute and convalescent phases of COVID-19. The material from the prospective study consisted of cDNA or gDNA derived from T cells, B-cell-depleted T cells, or PBMCs. Deeply sampled blood TCRbeta repertoires from subjects exposed to, actively infected with, or recovered from COVID-19 were included in the dataset. The repertoires were released in a freely available public database meant as a resource for research on the immune response to SARS-CoV-2. Samples came from the ongoing ImmuneRACE study (first 160 participants) plus 1,254 subjects from 6 global collaborators. Sample metadata almost always included a de-identified subject ID, COVID-19 status, age in years and sex. Where HLA class I and class II types were available, the types were taken from metadata supplied by the sample provider, not from assay-based typing.

Collaborating institutions collected whole blood in K2EDTA tubes following their own protocols. Collaborator samples were shipped for TCRbeta analysis as frozen whole blood, isolated PBMCs, or DNA extracted from either sample type. Concerning this clone itself: The antigen it recognizes is unknown. The record has no base qualities; no much larger clone is one base away.

TCRbeta CDR3 regions were amplified from genomic DNA by means of the immunoSEQ Assay, a bias-controlled multiplex PCR. In the original analysis: Nucleated cell counts per sample were estimated from amplification of reference gene primers within the assay. To quantify the absolute abundance of each unique TCRbeta CDR3 rearrangement, sequence reads were collapsed and filtered. For each sample, productive Simpson clonality was calculated as the square root of Simpson's diversity index across productive rearrangements. TCRdb's version of the immuneACCESS table is confined to in-frame rearrangements and falls short of the full clone set. An unresolved V gene accounts for under half of the shortfall where checked; the remainder is of unknown origin. That table supplies the V and J calls and clone size; D and trimming were determined from the DNA. Within this sample are about 100,000 clones, with more than 65% of them counted one time only. Together, the top ten hold 12% of the sample.

Here is what the overall study found, with its caveats: How much clinical and demographic metadata was included differed by source and by participant, and the metadata was provided uncurated.

The germline V gene specifies SGHTS as CDR1 and YDEGEE as CDR2. V gives up 1 base and J gives up 5 bases, and the segment between their germline ends measures 12 bases. The CDR3 holds 14 amino acids from the cysteine to the phenylalanine. Only the CDR3 portion is preserved as DNA: 42 bases, with reading frame beginning at the first base. The V gene is TRBV5-8 and the J gene is TRBJ2-5; perhaps TRBD1 is the D gene, with 6 bases matching. This TCR derives from a woman in her 70s with acute or convalescent COVID-19. Material: peripheral blood. CDR3 loop: CASSLTGYWETQYF. Read as DNA, the sequence is TGTGCCAGCAGCTTGACAGGGTATTGGGAGACCCAGTACTTC. The CDR3, completed at both ends by the reference TRBV5-8 and TRBJ2-5 genes, gives the full variable domain EAGVTQSPTHLIKTRGQQATLRCSPISGHTSVYWYQQALGLGLQFLLWYDEGEERNRGNFPPRFSGRQFPNYSSELNVNALELEDSALYLCASSLTGYWETQYFGPGTRLLVL.